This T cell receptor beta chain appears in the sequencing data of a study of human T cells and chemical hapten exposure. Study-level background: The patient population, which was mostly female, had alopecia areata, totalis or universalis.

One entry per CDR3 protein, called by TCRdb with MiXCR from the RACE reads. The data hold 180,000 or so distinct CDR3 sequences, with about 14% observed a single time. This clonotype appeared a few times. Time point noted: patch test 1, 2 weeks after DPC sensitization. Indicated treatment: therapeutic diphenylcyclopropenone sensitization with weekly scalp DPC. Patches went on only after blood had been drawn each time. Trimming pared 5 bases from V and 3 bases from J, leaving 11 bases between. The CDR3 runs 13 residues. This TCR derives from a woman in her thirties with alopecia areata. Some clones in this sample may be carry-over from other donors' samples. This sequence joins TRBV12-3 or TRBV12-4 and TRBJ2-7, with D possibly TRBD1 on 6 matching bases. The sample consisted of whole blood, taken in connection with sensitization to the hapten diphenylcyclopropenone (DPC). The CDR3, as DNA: TGTGCCAGCAGTAGGACAGACTACTACGAGCAGTACTTC. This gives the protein CASSRTDYYEQYF.